This T cell receptor beta chain is drawn from a study of cytomegalovirus exposure and HLA in healthy donors. Study-wide background: Clustering assigned approximately 78% of the approximately 430 genotyped donors to the Caucasian-associated ancestry cluster.

Primers for the PCR totalled 60 Vbeta and 13 Jbeta. Profiled with immunoSEQ multiplex PCR; TCRdb holds only in-frame clones, not every one. Here the sample spans 130,000 to 150,000 clones, just under 85% being singletons. Broader study findings: Among TCR beta chains of equal frequency, HLA-associated ones were more clonally expanded in a later analysis. Rare TCR sequences dominated, though some public TCRs recurred in many donors.

CDR1 is SNHLY, CDR2 FYNNEI, per germline. V lost 6 bases and J 2 bases, leaving 11 bases between the germline ends. The CDR3 extends over 14 amino acids. Points on this clone: The antigen is undetermined.

The sample consisted of PBMCs. The chain links TRBV2 to TRBJ2-1; D perhaps matches TRBD2 (6 bases). The receptor's source is a man aged 35 to 55 in good health and CMV-seropositive. The CDR3 coding sequence is TGTGCCAGCAGCCGGGACTTCACCTACAATGAGCAGTTCTTC. Its protein product is CASSRDFTYNEQFF.